The 4 T cell receptor beta chains in this list originate from one sample, sequenced in a study of spatial heterogeneity in lung cancer. The sample's time point: sample taken at primary tumor resection. TCRdb called the 5' RACE reads again in MiXCR, with one record for every CDR3 protein. This sample carries 30,000 to 40,000 distinct CDR3 sequences, 3% to 3.5% of them seen once, and the ten largest clones take 30% to 45%. The sequences come from normal lung tissue next to the tumor, collected at surgery. All receptors derive from a male donor with early-stage non-small cell lung cancer.

This clonotype was observed at least ten times. The V gene is TRBV2, the J gene TRBJ2-3, with 10 positions matching TRBD2. The germline CDR1 and CDR2 sequences are SNHLY and FYNNEI. Trimming at V came to 4 bases and at J to 4 bases, leaving 5 bases not matched to a gene. CDR3 length equals 15 residues. The CDR3 region is CASSGPSGGADTQYF. The CDR3 nucleotides read TGTGCCAGCAGTGGTCCCAGCGGGGGGGCAGATACGCAGTATTTT.

This clonotype was seen repeatedly, ten times or more. The genes are TRBV6-1 and TRBJ2-1, with D perhaps TRBD1 (6 bases). Germline CDR1 MNHNS, CDR2 SASEGT. V was trimmed by 1 base and J by 10 bases, leaving 11 bases between them. There are 13 residues in the CDR3. The CDR3 reads CASSEVLRGEQFF. The CDR3 bases are TGTGCCAGCAGTGAAGTTTTGAGGGGGGAGCAGTTCTTC.

This clonotype was observed many times. The genes are TRBV28 and TRBJ2-1; TRBD2 agrees at 9 bases. The CDR3 contains 15 residues. V dropped 3 bases and J dropped 6; count of bases not matched to a gene: 6. CDR1 is MDHEN and CDR2 is SYDVKM in the germline V gene. The DNA of the CDR3 is TGTGCCAGCAGTTTGGCGGGAGGGCCCGGCAATGAGCAGTTCTTC. Encoded protein: CASSLAGGPGNEQFF.

There are many counts of this clonotype. The chain carries TRBV20-1 and TRBJ1-1; 10 nucleotides match TRBD1. CDR1 is DFQATT, CDR2 SNEGSKA, per germline (reference sequence). The CDR3 spans 15 residues. J gave up 7 bases and V 7 bases, and 15 bases lay outside the gene matches. CDR3 DNA sequence: TGCAGTGGAAGATCTTCGGGACAGGGGTTTGATGAAGCTTTCTTT. Encoded protein: CSGRSSGQGFDEAFF.